A single sample is the source of the 22 T cell receptor beta chains below, sequenced in a study of CD8 T cells in ankylosing spondylitis. Study observations and caveats: One TCR beta motif, made up of roughly 8 highly homologous variants, appeared characteristic of ankylosing spondylitis blood.

Their antigens remain unidentified. TCRdb re-called the 5' RACE reads with MiXCR, one entry per CDR3 protein. The data contain 330,000 or so distinct CDR3 sequences, approximately 8% of them seen just once; the ten biggest clones take up roughly 14%. Sequencing used blood, either unsorted or a sorted T cell fraction (not recorded which). The receptor source for this set is a male donor with ankylosing spondylitis.

This clonotype was counted a few times. This rearrangement joins TRBV20-1 to TRBJ1-1, with D possibly being TRBD1 (5 bases). Per germline, CDR1 DFQATT and CDR2 SNEGSKA (reference sequence). This CDR3 comprises 15 residues. V dropped 3 bases and J dropped 1 base, with 15 bases sitting between them. The CDR3 protein is CSARGPGWGNTEAFF. The CDR3 DNA reads TGCAGTGCTAGGGGGCCCGGGTGGGGGAACACTGAAGCTTTCTTT.

Ten or more counts support this clonotype. The rearrangement uses TRBV28 and TRBJ2-7; D is perhaps TRBD2 (5 bases). Deletions cut 3 bases from V and 2 bases from J, with 14 bases between. The CDR3 is 15 amino acids. CDR1 and CDR2 (germline): MDHEN, SYDVKM. The CDR3 bases are TGTGCCAGCAGTTTTGGGCGGACTGCAACCTACGAGCAGTACTTC. Its protein is CASSFGRTATYEQYF.

The gene calls are TRBV7-9 and TRBJ2-2, with no clear D. Per the germline V gene, CDR1 is SEHNR and CDR2 is FQNEAQ (reference sequence). The ends were cut back, 1 base at V and 6 bases at J, with 12 bases in the middle. The CDR3 totals 15 residues. Written as DNA, the CDR3 is TGTGCCAGCAGCTTAGGGGTCCAGCCCTCCGGGGAGCTGTTTTTT. Translated, it gives CASSLGVQPSGELFF.

Many counts were recorded for this clonotype. The J gene is TRBJ2-1, the V gene TRBV5-1; 9 bases are a match to TRBD2. Germline V gene lookup returns CDR1 SGHRS and CDR2 YFSETQ. J was trimmed by 7 bases and V by 0 bases; bases with no gene match: 17. The CDR3 totals 19 residues. CDR3 DNA: TGCGCCAGCAGCTTGGCCCCAGCGGGAGGTACCCCGCCGGGTAATGAGCAGTTCTTC. Translating gives CASSLAPAGGTPPGNEQFF.

The chain is built from TRBV7-6 and TRBJ2-2; TRBD2 aligns across 14 bases. The CDR3 spans 19 residues. V lost 5 bases to trimming and J lost 1 base; unmatched junction nucleotides: 9. The V gene's germline CDR1 is SGHVS and CDR2 FNYEAQ. The CDR3 region has the DNA TGTGCCAGCAGCACCCCGGGACTAGCGGGAGCGGGGAACACCGGGGAGCTGTTTTTT. Translated, it gives CASSTPGLAGAGNTGELFF.

This clonotype was detected only a few times. This chain joins TRBV7-9 and TRBJ2-5; D unresolved. This CDR3 has 11 residues. Germline V gene lookup returns CDR1 SEHNR and CDR2 FQNEAQ (reference sequence). The CDR3 sequence is CAITSEETQYF. DNA of the CDR3: TGTGCTATCACCTCCGAAGAGACCCAGTACTTC.

This clonotype has ten or more counts. The chain recombines TRBV29-1 with TRBJ2-5; D may be TRBD1 (6 bases). The CDR3 covers 13 residues. Germline V lookup: CDR1 SQVTM, CDR2 ANQGSEA. Trimming took 7 bases from V and 1 from J, leaving 13 bases between them. CDR3 residues: CSGRDIVQETQYF. The CDR3 region has the DNA TGCAGCGGCCGGGACATCGTCCAAGAGACCCAGTACTTC.

This clonotype has just a few counts. The chain employs TRBV29-1 and TRBJ2-7; 7 positions match TRBD1. With V trimmed by 7 bases and J by 0 bases, 12 bases remained unmatched. Germline CDR1 and CDR2: SQVTM and ANQGSEA. The CDR3 sequence is 15 residues long. CDR3 DNA: TGCAGCGCCCAACTTAGGGACAGTCCCTCCTACGAGCAGTACTTC. Translated, it gives CSAQLRDSPSYEQYF.

The chain combines TRBV30 with TRBJ2-7; 7 nucleotides agree with TRBD2. The length of the CDR3 is 13 residues. The germline V gene encodes CDR1 GTSNPN and CDR2 SVGIG (reference sequence). The CDR3 DNA reads as TGTGCTGCGGACCCGGCGGGAGAGGGCGAGCAGTACTTC. It is translated as CAADPAGEGEQYF.

This clonotype has a count of ten or more. The chain couples TRBV12-3 or TRBV12-4 to TRBJ1-5; D unresolved. The CDR3 covers 15 residues. V was pared by 7 bases and J by 4 bases, with 17 bases between. The CDR3 DNA reads TGTGCCAGCACCCGAGGTTGGGCCCAGAATCAGCCCCAGCATTTT. This encodes CASTRGWAQNQPQHF.

The chain is built from TRBV12-3 or TRBV12-4 and TRBJ2-5; TRBD2 matches at 7 bases. This CDR3 contains 17 residues. After removal of 6 bases from V and 3 bases from J, the junction contained 16 bases not matched to a gene. The CDR3 sequence is CASSRWGGVPREETQYF. The CDR3 DNA reads TGTGCCAGCAGCCGTTGGGGGGGGGTGCCTCGGGAAGAGACCCAGTACTTC.

This clonotype was observed many times. This rearrangement joins TRBV29-1 to TRBJ1-2, with D unresolved. Trimming removed 0 bases from V and 2 bases from J, with 7 bases in between. Germline CDR1 is SQVTM and CDR2 is ANQGSEA. This CDR3 spans 13 amino acids. In DNA, the CDR3 is TGCAGCGTTGAAGAGTCCCTGAACTATGGCTACACCTTC. As protein: CSVEESLNYGYTF.

This clonotype was seen repeatedly, ten times or more. The rearrangement links TRBV7-2 to TRBJ2-7; 9 positions match TRBD1. Trimming cost V 4 bases and J 4 bases; bases outside gene matches: 5. The germline V gene has CDR1 SGHTA and CDR2 FQGNSA. The CDR3 is 14 residues long. DNA for the CDR3: TGTGCCAGCAGCTCGGGACAGGGAGGATACGAGCAGTACTTC. It specifies CASSSGQGGYEQYF.

This clonotype was seen a handful of times. The chain couples TRBV20-1 to TRBJ2-1; 10 bases line up with TRBD2. Germline CDR1 reads DFQATT; CDR2 reads SNEGSKA (reference sequence). The CDR3 spans 16 residues. The J segment lost 6 bases and the V segment lost 2 bases, leaving 10 bases of the junction unmatched. CDR3 coding DNA: TGCAGTGCTAGAACTCAACTAGCGGGAATCCCCAATGAGCAGTTCTTC. This codes for CSARTQLAGIPNEQFF.

This chain links TRBV5-1 with TRBJ1-1; maybe TRBD1 (5 bases). V lost 2 bases and J lost 1, with 9 bases in between. Germline V gene data show CDR1 as SGHRS and CDR2 as YFSETQ. The CDR3 extends over 14 amino acids. CDR3 residues: CASSFQGSNTEAFF. The CDR3 DNA reads as TGCGCCAGCAGCTTTCAGGGATCGAACACTGAAGCTTTCTTT. The entire variable domain, with the rest obtained from reference TRBV5-1 and TRBJ1-1, is as follows: KAGVTQTPRYLIKTRGQQVTLSCSPISGHRSVSWYQQTPGQGLQFLFEYFSETQRNKGNFPGRFSGRQFSNSRSEMNVSTLELGDSALYLCASSFQGSNTEAFFGQGTRLTVV.

This clonotype was counted a few times. The J gene is TRBJ2-7, the V gene TRBV6-2 or TRBV6-3; TRBD1 aligns across 7 bases. This CDR3 region has 13 residues. Losses at the gene ends were 4 bases for V and 3 bases for J; bases not matched to a gene: 3. Germline assignment: CDR1 MNHEY and CDR2 SVGEGT. The CDR3 sequence is CASSFAGGYEQYF. In DNA, the CDR3 is TGTGCCAGCAGTTTCGCAGGGGGCTACGAGCAGTACTTC.

The gene calls are TRBV7-3 and TRBJ2-1; 9 bases map to TRBD2. The V gene's germline CDR1 is SGHTA and CDR2 FQGTGA. The junction had 12 bases not matched to a gene; V was cut back by 2 bases and J by 10 bases. CDR3 length: 16 residues. CDR3 DNA: TGTGCCAGCAGCTTATTTTTGTCGACTAGCGGAGGGGAGCAGTTCTTC. Its protein product is CASSLFLSTSGGEQFF.

This clonotype was picked up many times. This chain links TRBV6-1 with TRBJ1-2; D may be TRBD1 (5 bases). The CDR3 consists of 14 residues. Germline V gene sequence: CDR1 MNHNS, CDR2 SASEGT. V was shortened by 5 bases and J by 8 bases, with 18 bases between the two germline ends. CDR3 nucleotide sequence: TGTGCCAGCAGTCGTAGGGGATCCCTTCAAGGCTACACCTTC. This translates into CASSRRGSLQGYTF.

The CDR3 nucleotides are TGTGCCACCAGCAGAGAAAGACAGGGAGCGACCCAGTACTTC. This codes for CATSRERQGATQYF. The V gene is TRBV15, the J gene TRBJ2-5; TRBD1 matches 7 bases. The CDR3 is 14 residues long. CDR1 LNHNV and CDR2 YYDKDF come from the germline V gene (reference sequence). V gave up 0 bases and J gave up 7 bases; unmatched junction bases: 5.

The chain joins TRBV5-6 to TRBJ2-7; possible D gene TRBD1, 6 bases. The CDR3 is 13 residues long. The germline V and J ends were trimmed by 4 bases and 5 bases, with 13 bases remaining between them. Germline values: CDR1 SGHDT, CDR2 YYEEEE. DNA of the CDR3: TGTGCCAGCAGCCCCGACAGGATGGACGAGCAGTACTTC. It translates to CASSPDRMDEQYF.

In its sample, this clonotype was seen many times. The chain carries TRBV7-2 and TRBJ1-1, with 8 bases lining up with TRBD1. The ends lost 3 bases at V and 1 base at J; junction bases unmatched: 10. This CDR3 contains 17 residues. Germline CDR1 SGHTA, CDR2 FQGNSA. The CDR3: CASSFGLRTGTNTEAFF. The CDR3 bases are TGTGCCAGCAGCTTTGGCTTAAGGACAGGGACGAACACTGAAGCTTTCTTT.

The chain joins TRBV12-3 or TRBV12-4 to TRBJ2-3; D is ambiguous. With 3 bases removed from V and 0 bases from J, the gap between germline ends came to 10 bases. The CDR3 totals 15 residues. As DNA, the CDR3 is TGTGCCAGCAGTTTCCCTATCCGTAGCACAGATACGCAGTATTTT. Protein sequence: CASSFPIRSTDTQYF.